The clone carrying this T cell receptor beta chain was recorded a few times. What it recognizes is unknown. The data stem from a study of T-cell memory formation after mild COVID-19. Overall study: Largely, the TCR clusters proved donor specific.

Germline values: CDR1 LGHNA, CDR2 YNFKEQ. With 4 bases clipped from V and 14 bases from J, the junction kept 11 bases outside the gene matches. CDR3 length equals 13 residues. Study-wide points: Most CD4+ clones that shrank were in CM and EM, while CD8+ ones turned up in EMRA. Some clones that responded turned up in pre-infection memory, which suggests that cross-reactive memory joined in.

Researchers used 5'RACE with constant-segment primers to make TCR alpha and TCR beta cDNA libraries that carry sample barcodes and UMIs. TCRdb re-derived calls from the 5' RACE reads in MiXCR, one entry per CDR3 protein. In the table there are about 290,000 distinct CDR3 sequences, about 15% of which are singletons. The sequence derives from a man aged 18 to 29 who had mild COVID-19 (a few samples of this study predate the infection). Cell type and time point are not known. Sequencing was done on a sample of PBMCs or a T cell subset sorted from them (not recorded which). J is TRBJ2-1 and V is TRBV4-2, with 7 positions matching TRBD1. In DNA, the CDR3 is TGTGCCAGCAGCCGCTACGTGGGGACAGATGAGTTCTTC. This sequence encodes CASSRYVGTDEFF.